This section outlines one T cell receptor (beta chain) sequence together with its context. Its specificity is unknown. The CDR3 is made up of 14 amino acids. The germline V gene has CDR1 SGHAT and CDR2 FQNNGV. Trimming cost V 3 bases and J 1 base, with 9 bases left between them. The data are from a study of T-cell reconstitution after alpha-beta-depleted transplantation in children. Study observations and caveats: Once a year had passed after transplant, T-cell counts and diversity came mostly from newly produced T cells. As was reported, about two months after transplant, alpha-beta T cells came from several hundred expanded graft clones. Recipient T cells and thymic progenitors that survived gave rise to the high TCRbeta diversity observed at day 60 in some patients.

TCRbeta library construction was performed incorporating unique molecular identifiers. Each CDR3 protein gets one entry after TCRdb re-called the PCR reads with MiXCR. The table includes fewer than 750,000 distinct CDR3 sequences, roughly 23% detected once. The receptor was derived from a boy younger than two who had a stem cell transplant for acute myeloid leukemia, so the T cells may come from the graft donor. The chain carries TRBV11-2 and TRBJ2-5; no definite D call. The sequencing used PBMCs, mostly from graft donor cells, collected 360 days after TCRalphabeta/CD19-depleted stem cell transplant. Here the CDR3 reads CASSFVYGQETQYF. CDR3 DNA: TGTGCCAGCAGCTTTGTTTACGGCCAAGAGACCCAGTACTTC.